These 17 T cell receptor beta chains came from one sample sequenced in a study of a mutant IDH1 vaccine in newly diagnosed glioma (dated by TCRdb to about 2021). Their antigens are not known. The sample's time point, from its label and the paper: week 5, during vaccination. Every vaccine dose consisted of 300 ug of a 20-mer mutant IDH1 peptide in Montanide, administered subcutaneously together with topical imiquimod. Receptor amplification or capture employed the immunoSEQ multiplex PCR assay. What TCRdb holds here is the immuneACCESS table cut down to in-frame rearrangements. Part of the clones is not present; checked against another copy, under half of the missing clones reflect an unresolved V gene, and the others are unexplained. Present in this sample are tens of thousands of clones, roughly nine tenths of which were seen just once. Under 0.6% of the sample rests with the top ten. Sequencing used PBMCs, obtained from a glioma patient whose treatment included an IDH1 peptide vaccine. The receptors derive from a woman aged 45-65 years with glioma.

The chain carries TRBV6-5 and TRBJ1-1; 7 bases map to TRBD1. The CDR3 spans 14 residues. Germline V gives CDR1 MNHEY, CDR2 SVGAGI. J gave up 0 bases and V 5 bases, and 3 bases lay outside the gene matches. The CDR3 reads CASSTGQLNTEAFF. CDR3 in DNA: TGTGCCAGCAGTACGGGACAGTTGAACACTGAAGCTTTCTTT.

The chain has TRBV18 and TRBJ2-7, with D maybe TRBD2 (6 bases). This CDR3 has 16 amino acids. Germline V CDR1 and CDR2: KGHSH, LQKENI. Trimming removed 3 bases from V and 1 base from J, with 16 bases in between. CDR3 region: CASSPTRGTVSYEQYF. The CDR3 region has the DNA TGTGCCAGCTCACCTACCCGGGGGACGGTTTCCTACGAGCAGTACTTC. Full variable domain (missing parts from reference TRBV18 and TRBJ2-7): NAGVMQNPRHLVRRRGQEARLRCSPMKGHSHVYWYRQLPEEGLKFMVYLQKENIIDESGMPKERFSAEFPKEGPSILRIQQVVRGDSAAYFCASSPTRGTVSYEQYFGPGTRLTVT.

The J gene is TRBJ1-5, the V gene TRBV10-3; D uncertain. The germline V gene has CDR1 ENHRY and CDR2 SYGVKD. The CDR3 loop spans 13 amino acids. With 4 bases removed from V and 5 bases from J, the gap between germline ends came to 9 bases. CDR3 DNA sequence: TGTGCCATCAGTGGGAGAAAAGATCAGCCCCAGCATTTT. Translation gives CAISGRKDQPQHF.

J is TRBJ1-1 and V is TRBV6-1; 9 bases fit TRBD1. Losses at the gene ends were 6 bases for V and 0 bases for J; bases not matched to a gene: 8. Looked up from germline, CDR1 is MNHNS and CDR2 is SASEGT. The CDR3 consists of 16 residues. The DNA of the CDR3 is TGTGCCAGCAGCGAACAGGGGGCTACTATGAACACTGAAGCTTTCTTT. It specifies CASSEQGATMNTEAFF.

V and J are TRBV27 and TRBJ2-7; D is unresolved. The germline V gene has CDR1 MNHEY and CDR2 SMNVEV (reference sequence). V dropped 9 bases and J dropped 7 bases, with 22 bases sitting between them. CDR3 size: 14 residues. CDR3 DNA: TGTGCCAGTAATTTCGCGAATACTCCCCGAGAGCAGTACTTC. It codes for CASNFANTPREQYF.

This chain uses TRBV10-2 with TRBJ2-5; 7 bases line up with TRBD2. Unmatched junction bases numbered 5, after V lost 2 bases and J lost 5 bases. In germline, CDR1 is WSHSY, CDR2 SAAADI. This CDR3 is 14 amino acids long. CDR3 nucleotides: TGCGCCAGCAGTGAGGGGACTAACCGGGAGACCCAGTACTTC. Amino acid sequence: CASSEGTNRETQYF.

This chain joins TRBV9 and TRBJ2-6; D gene ambiguous. Trimming took off 3 bases at V and 4 bases at J, with 8 bases between the two ends. From germline, CDR1 is SGDLS and CDR2 YYNGEE. CDR3 size: 14 residues. The CDR3 region is CASSAPFGANVLTF. The DNA for the CDR3 is TGTGCCAGCAGCGCCCCCTTCGGGGCCAACGTCCTGACTTTC.

The chain couples TRBV6-5 to TRBJ2-7; TRBD2 agrees at 7 bases. The CDR3 covers 12 residues. CDR1 and CDR2 (germline): MNHEY, SVGAGI. V dropped 6 bases and J dropped 9; count of bases not matched to a gene: 8. CDR3 bases: TGTGCCAGCAGCCAGGGCGGCGGGAGGCAGTACTTC. Translated: CASSQGGGRQYF.

The chain is built from TRBV5-1 and TRBJ1-4, with 9 bases fitting TRBD1. This CDR3 has 15 residues. Germline V gene data show CDR1 as SGHRS and CDR2 as YFSETQ. The J segment lost 5 bases and the V segment lost 3 bases, leaving 5 bases of the junction unmatched. The CDR3 spells CASSSTGGSNEKLFF. The CDR3 bases are TGCGCCAGCAGCTCCACAGGGGGCTCAAATGAAAAACTGTTTTTT.

A few counts support this clone. The identical CDR3 is also encoded by other nucleotide sequences in the sample. The V gene is TRBV28, the J gene TRBJ1-2; no reliable D call. Germline CDR1 MDHEN, CDR2 SYDVKM. The CDR3 loop spans 12 amino acids. V lost 2 bases to trimming and J lost 5 bases, with 6 bases between them. CDR3 region: CASSLRLYGYTF. The CDR3 DNA reads TGTGCCAGCAGTTTAAGGCTTTATGGCTACACCTTC.

This sequence joins TRBV10-1 and TRBJ2-5, with 11 bases identical to TRBD2. Germline V gene data show CDR1 as WNHNN and CDR2 as SYGVQD (reference sequence). V was clipped by 2 bases and J by 5 bases; unmatched bases: 10. The CDR3 length is 17 residues. CDR3 protein: CASSEGTSGFRRETQYF. Written as DNA, the CDR3 is TGCGCCAGCAGTGAGGGGACTAGCGGTTTTAGACGGGAGACCCAGTACTTC.

This chain uses TRBV27 with TRBJ2-6; D tentatively reads TRBD1 or TRBD2 (5 bases each). The CDR3 is made up of 15 amino acids. Germline V gene data show CDR1 as MNHEY and CDR2 as SMNVEV (reference sequence). The germline V and J ends were trimmed by 4 bases and 3 bases, with 10 bases remaining between them. CDR3 in DNA: TGTGCCAGCAGTTATGAGGGGCTTGGGGCCAACGTCCTGACTTTC. Protein sequence: CASSYEGLGANVLTF.

V gene TRBV18 combines with J gene TRBJ1-1, with 8 bases identical to TRBD1. This CDR3 comprises 16 residues. Trimming cost V 1 base and J 4 bases; bases outside gene matches: 8. Germline values: CDR1 KGHSH, CDR2 LQKENI. The CDR3 DNA sequence: TGTGCCAGCTCACCACGTAATCAGGGGGCAATCACTGAAGCTTTCTTT. This translates into CASSPRNQGAITEAFF.

This clone appeared once. This chain links TRBV5-5 with TRBJ1-5; D is possibly TRBD1 (5 bases). The V gene lost 0 bases and the J gene lost 6 bases, with 13 bases spanning the gap. This CDR3 has 15 residues. Germline-derived CDR1 and CDR2 are SGHKS and YYEKEE (reference sequence). The DNA of the CDR3 is TGTGCCAGCAGCTTGGTCAGGGATGGAGTTCAGCCCCAGCATTTT. This encodes CASSLVRDGVQPQHF.

The chain employs TRBV4-1 and TRBJ2-1, with D maybe TRBD2 (6 bases). V dropped 1 base and J dropped 15 bases, with 13 bases sitting between them. The germline V gene has CDR1 MGHRA and CDR2 YSYEKL. CDR3 length equals 12 residues. CDR3: CASSQVEGLPFF. CDR3 DNA: TGCGCCAGCAGCCAAGTTGAGGGACTTCCGTTCTTC.

The rearrangement links TRBV5-6 to TRBJ2-7; TRBD2 aligns across 8 bases. CDR3 length equals 16 residues. CDR1 SGHDT and CDR2 YYEEEE come from the germline V gene. Trimming took 4 bases from V and 4 from J; bases not matched to a gene: 13. CDR3 loop: CASSRIWSGSIYEQYF. The CDR3 nucleotides are TGTGCCAGCAGCAGGATTTGGAGCGGGAGTATATACGAGCAGTACTTC.

The chain joins TRBV7-9 to TRBJ2-3; D might be TRBD1 (5 bases). The CDR3 runs 13 residues. Trimming cost V 7 bases and J 6 bases, with 14 bases left between them. From germline, CDR1 is SEHNR and CDR2 FQNEAQ (reference sequence). In DNA, the CDR3 is TGTGCCAGCACCTCTCTTGGGGCGGATACGCAGTATTTT. Its translation is CASTSLGADTQYF.